Detailed here is one T cell receptor beta chain. Produced via immunoSEQ multiplex PCR; TCRdb's table is partial and in-frame only. The data show roughly 130,000 clones, just over 90% seen once. This entry is derived from a study of control samples from healthy donors and cancer patients. The CDR3 contains 18 residues. V shed 6 bases and J 8 bases; nucleotides not matched to a gene: 19. From germline, CDR1 is MNHEY and CDR2 SMNVEV (reference sequence). The TCR comes from a man between 50 and 59 years old with head and neck cancer. The V call is TRBV27, the J call TRBJ1-6; TRBD1 matches 7 bases. Source material: PBMCs. CDR3 amino acids: CASSLTPSGTATYSPLHF. The CDR3 DNA follows: TGTGCCAGCAGCCTCACACCCTCCGGGACAGCGACTTATTCACCCCTCCACTTT.